The TCR beta chain under discussion was sequenced for a study of T cells in narcolepsy. Study background: Healthy controls were enrolled alongside patients with narcolepsy type 1 or type 2.

The assay was immunoSEQ multiplex PCR, and TCRdb's table has in-frame clones only and misses some. The table includes approximately 28,000 clones, more than 65% detected once. For this clone: Its antigen is currently unknown.

V shed 3 bases and J 4 bases; nucleotides not matched to a gene: 10. The CDR3 runs 17 residues. CDR1 is LNHDA, CDR2 SQIVND, per germline (reference sequence). Whole-study findings and limits: Reportedly, autoreactive clonotypes were serially detected in patients' blood but not controls'. Autoreactive HCRT-specific and TRIB2-specific clonotypes were marked in same-patient CSF-versus-blood CD4+ comparisons.

The V gene is TRBV19, the J gene TRBJ1-4; the match to TRBD1 covers 8 bases. The receptor was derived from a human donor in good health. Sequenced sample: memory (CD45RA-) CD4+ T cells from blood. DNA for the CDR3: TGTGCCAGTAGTATCATCGGGCAGGGGGCGATTAATGAAAAACTGTTTTTT. Amino acid sequence: CASSIIGQGAINEKLFF.